The text below deals with one TCR beta chain. Its target is unknown. This sample was taken from a study of early stage breast cancer tumors. Study context: Most invasive tumors, twelve of 16, were ER+/PR+/HER2-. Study-level points and caveats: Tumors had approximately 2.5-fold higher T cell density than normal breast. Commonly generated sequences made up most enriched TCRB sequences shared between patients.

Clones were read by immunoSEQ multiplex PCR, and TCRdb kept only the in-frame ones, dropping some. The top ten hold about 6.8% of the sample, which has tens of thousands of clones, approximately 74% seen once. The J segment lost 7 bases and the V segment lost 4 bases, leaving 9 bases of the junction unmatched. The CDR3 totals 15 residues. Germline CDR1 is MGHRA and CDR2 is YSYEKL. This clonotype was obtained from a person aged 55 to 70 with breast cancer. The sample comprised blood. This chain joins TRBV4-1 and TRBJ1-4, with 7 bases that match TRBD1. DNA of the CDR3: TGCGCCAGCAGCCTACAGGGGCCCGGGAGTGAAAAACTGTTTTTT. Residues: CASSLQGPGSEKLFF.